This T cell receptor beta chain is drawn from a study of CD8+CD57+ T cells in acquired aplastic anemia. On the study more broadly: Sorted CD4+ and CD8+ cells yielded DNA averaging approximately 3.5 ug.

Patients chosen for sequencing had CD8+CD57+ cells that had expanded, as shown by flow cytometry. This CDR3 comprises 15 residues. CDR1 and CDR2 (germline): MNHNY, SVGAGI (reference sequence). Trimming at V came to 8 bases and at J to 1 base, leaving 5 bases not matched to a gene. The study profiled TCR beta VDJ and CDR3 using genomic DNA as template. TCRdb called the reads again in MiXCR, with one record for every CDR3 protein. This table has some 170,000 distinct CDR3 sequences, about 70% appearing once. The receptor comes from a human donor with aplastic anemia. The sample was sorted CD4+, CD8+, or CD8+CD57+ T cells (not recorded which) from PBMCs. The V call is TRBV6-6, the J call TRBJ2-2, with 9 bases that match TRBD1. CDR3 sequence (DNA): TGTGCCAGCCTTAACAGGGGGCAGAACACCGGGGAGCTGTTTTTT. Amino acids: CASLNRGQNTGELFF.